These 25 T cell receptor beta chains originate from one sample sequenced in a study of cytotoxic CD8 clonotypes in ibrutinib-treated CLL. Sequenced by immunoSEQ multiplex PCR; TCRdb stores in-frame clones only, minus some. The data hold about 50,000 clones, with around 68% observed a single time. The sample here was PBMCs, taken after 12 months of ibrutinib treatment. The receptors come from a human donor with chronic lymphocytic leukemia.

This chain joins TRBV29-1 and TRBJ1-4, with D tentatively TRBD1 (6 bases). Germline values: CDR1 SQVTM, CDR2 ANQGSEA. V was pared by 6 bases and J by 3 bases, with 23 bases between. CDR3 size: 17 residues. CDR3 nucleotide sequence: TGCAGCGTCTCGAAAGGGGCAGGGGACGGGGCTAATGAAAAACTGTTTTTT. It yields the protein CSVSKGAGDGANEKLFF. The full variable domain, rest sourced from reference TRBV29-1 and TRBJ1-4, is SAVISQKPSRDICQRGTSLTIQCQVDSQVTMMFWYRQQPGQSLTLIATANQGSEATYESGFVIDKFPISRPNLTFSTLTVSNMSPEDSSIYLCSVSKGAGDGANEKLFFGSGTQLSVL.

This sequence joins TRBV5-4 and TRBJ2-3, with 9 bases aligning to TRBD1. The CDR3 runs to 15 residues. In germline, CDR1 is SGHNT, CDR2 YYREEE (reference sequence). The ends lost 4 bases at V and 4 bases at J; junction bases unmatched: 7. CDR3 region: CASSPTGGWADTQYF. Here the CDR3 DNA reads TGTGCCAGCAGCCCTACAGGGGGCTGGGCAGATACGCAGTATTTT.

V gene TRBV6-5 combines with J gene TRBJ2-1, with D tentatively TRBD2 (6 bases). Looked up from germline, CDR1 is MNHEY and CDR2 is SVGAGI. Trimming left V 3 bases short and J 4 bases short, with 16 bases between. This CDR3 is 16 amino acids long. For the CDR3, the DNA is TGTGCCAGCAGTTATACCACGGGACTGGGATACAATGAGCAGTTCTTC. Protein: CASSYTTGLGYNEQFF.

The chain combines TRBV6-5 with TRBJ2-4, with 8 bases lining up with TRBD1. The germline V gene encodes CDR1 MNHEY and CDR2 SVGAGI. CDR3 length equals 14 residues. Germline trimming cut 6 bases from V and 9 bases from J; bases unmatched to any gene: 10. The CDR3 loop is CASRKGTGAGIQYF. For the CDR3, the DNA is TGTGCCAGCAGGAAGGGGACAGGCGCCGGCATTCAGTACTTC.

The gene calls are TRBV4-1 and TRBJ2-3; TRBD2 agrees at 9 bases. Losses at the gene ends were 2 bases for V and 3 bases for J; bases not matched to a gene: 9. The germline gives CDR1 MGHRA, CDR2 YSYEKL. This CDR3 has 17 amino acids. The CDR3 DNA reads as TGCGCCAGCAGCCAATCGGGTCTAGCGGGAACTACAGATACGCAGTATTTT. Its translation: CASSQSGLAGTTDTQYF.

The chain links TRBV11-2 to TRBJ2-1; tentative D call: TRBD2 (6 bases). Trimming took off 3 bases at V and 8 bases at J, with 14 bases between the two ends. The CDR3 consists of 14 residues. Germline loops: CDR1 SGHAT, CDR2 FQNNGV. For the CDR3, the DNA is TGTGCCAGCAGCTTTGGGCGGGGTATCGATGAGCAGTTCTTC. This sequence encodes CASSFGRGIDEQFF.

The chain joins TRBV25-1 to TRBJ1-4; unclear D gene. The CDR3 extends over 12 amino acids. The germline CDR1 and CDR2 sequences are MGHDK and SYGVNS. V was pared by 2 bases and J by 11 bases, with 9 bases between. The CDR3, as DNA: TGTGCCAGCAGTGAACTTGTGGGGAAACTGTTTTTT. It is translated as CASSELVGKLFF.

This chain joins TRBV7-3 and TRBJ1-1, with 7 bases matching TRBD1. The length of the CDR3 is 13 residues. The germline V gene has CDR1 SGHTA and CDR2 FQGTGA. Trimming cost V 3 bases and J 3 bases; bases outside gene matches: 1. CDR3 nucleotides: TGTGCCAGCAGCTTTGGGACAGACACTGAAGCTTTCTTT. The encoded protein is CASSFGTDTEAFF.

The CDR3, as DNA: TGTGCCAGCAGCCCTGGTGGCAGATGGACTAGCGGGAGGCGGACAGATACGCAGTATTTT. Translated, it gives CASSPGGRWTSGRRTDTQYF. The gene calls are TRBV5-4 and TRBJ2-3; TRBD2 matches at 14 bases. The CDR3 has 20 amino acids. V lost 4 bases, J lost 3 bases, and 16 bases stayed unmatched. The germline V gene has CDR1 SGHNT and CDR2 YYREEE (reference sequence).

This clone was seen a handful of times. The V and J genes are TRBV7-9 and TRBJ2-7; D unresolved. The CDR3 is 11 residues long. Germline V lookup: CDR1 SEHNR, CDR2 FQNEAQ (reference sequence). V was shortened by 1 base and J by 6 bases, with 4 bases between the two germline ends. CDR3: CASSLVGEQYF. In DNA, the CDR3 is TGTGCCAGCAGCTTAGTTGGCGAGCAGTACTTC.

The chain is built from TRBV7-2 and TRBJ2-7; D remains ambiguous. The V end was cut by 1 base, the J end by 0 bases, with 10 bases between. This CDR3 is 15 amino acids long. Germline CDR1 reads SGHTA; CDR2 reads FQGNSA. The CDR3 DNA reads TGTGCCAGCAGCTTAGTAGTCTCGTCCTCCTACGAGCAGTACTTC. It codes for CASSLVVSSSYEQYF.

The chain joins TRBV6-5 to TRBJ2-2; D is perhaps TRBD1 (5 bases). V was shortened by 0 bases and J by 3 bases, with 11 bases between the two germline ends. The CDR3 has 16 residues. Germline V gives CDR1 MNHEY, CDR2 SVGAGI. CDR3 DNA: TGTGCCAGCAGTTACTCGTCAGGGTGGGACACCGGGGAGCTGTTTTTT. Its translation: CASSYSSGWDTGELFF.

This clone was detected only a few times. The CDR3 DNA reads as TGTGCCAGCAGTTATCAGGCTCGCACGTACTTC. This codes for CASSYQARTYF. V gene TRBV6-6 combines with J gene TRBJ2-5; the D is unclear. Germline CDR1 MNHNY, CDR2 SVGAGI (reference sequence). V gave up 3 bases and J gave up 13 bases, with 12 bases separating them. The CDR3 spans 11 residues.

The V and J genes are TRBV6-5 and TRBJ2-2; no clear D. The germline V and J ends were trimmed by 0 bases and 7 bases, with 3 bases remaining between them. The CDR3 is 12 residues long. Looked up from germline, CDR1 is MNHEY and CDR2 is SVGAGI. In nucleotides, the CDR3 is TGTGCCAGCAGTTACTCCGGCGGGGAGCTGTTTTTT. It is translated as CASSYSGGELFF.

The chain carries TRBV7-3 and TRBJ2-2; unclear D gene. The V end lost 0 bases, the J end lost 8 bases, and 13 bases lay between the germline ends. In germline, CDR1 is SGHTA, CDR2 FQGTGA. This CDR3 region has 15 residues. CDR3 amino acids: CASSLTYGNSGELFF. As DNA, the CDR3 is TGTGCCAGCAGCTTAACGTATGGGAATTCTGGGGAGCTGTTTTTT.

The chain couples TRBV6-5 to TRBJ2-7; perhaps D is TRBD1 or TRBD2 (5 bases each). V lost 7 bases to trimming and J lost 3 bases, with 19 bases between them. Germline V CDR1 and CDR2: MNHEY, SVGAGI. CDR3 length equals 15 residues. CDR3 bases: TGTGCCAGCACCGACTTAAGGGACGGGAACTACGAGCAGTACTTC. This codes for CASTDLRDGNYEQYF.

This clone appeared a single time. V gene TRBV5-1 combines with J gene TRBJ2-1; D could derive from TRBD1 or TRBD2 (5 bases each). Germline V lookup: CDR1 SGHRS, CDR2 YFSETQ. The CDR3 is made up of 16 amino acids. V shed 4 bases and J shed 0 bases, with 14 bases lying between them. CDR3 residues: CASSRVGVSSYNEQFF. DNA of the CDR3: TGCGCCAGCAGCCGAGTGGGGGTGAGCTCCTACAATGAGCAGTTCTTC. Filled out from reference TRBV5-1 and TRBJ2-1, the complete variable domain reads KAGVTQTPRYLIKTRGQQVTLSCSPISGHRSVSWYQQTPGQGLQFLFEYFSETQRNKGNFPGRFSGRQFSNSRSEMNVSTLELGDSALYLCASSRVGVSSYNEQFFGPGTRLTVL.

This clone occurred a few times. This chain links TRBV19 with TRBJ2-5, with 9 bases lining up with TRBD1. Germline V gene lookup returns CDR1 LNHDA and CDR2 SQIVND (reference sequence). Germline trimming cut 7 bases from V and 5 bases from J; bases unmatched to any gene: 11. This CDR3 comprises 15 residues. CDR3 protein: CASMVPGTGRETQYF. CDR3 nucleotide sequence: TGTGCCAGTATGGTACCCGGGACAGGGAGGGAGACCCAGTACTTC.

The CDR3 nucleotides are TGTGCCAGCAGTTCCTCGGGACACAGAATGAACACTGAAGCTTTCTTT. Translation gives CASSSSGHRMNTEAFF. V is TRBV27 and J is TRBJ1-1, with D maybe TRBD1 (6 bases). The CDR3 consists of 16 residues. Trimming shortened V by 4 bases and J by 0 bases, and 15 bases separated the two germline ends. Germline-derived CDR1 and CDR2 are MNHEY and SMNVEV (reference sequence).

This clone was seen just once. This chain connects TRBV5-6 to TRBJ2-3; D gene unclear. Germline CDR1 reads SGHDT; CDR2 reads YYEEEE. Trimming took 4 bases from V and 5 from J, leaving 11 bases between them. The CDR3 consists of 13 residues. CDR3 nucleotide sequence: TGTGCCAGCAGCCCCCAGGTTGGAGATACGCAGTATTTT. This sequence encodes CASSPQVGDTQYF.

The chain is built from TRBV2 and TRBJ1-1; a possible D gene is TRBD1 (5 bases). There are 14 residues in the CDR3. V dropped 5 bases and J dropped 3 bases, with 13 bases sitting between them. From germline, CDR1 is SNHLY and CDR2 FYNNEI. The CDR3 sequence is CASSRDRRDTEAFF. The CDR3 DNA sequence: TGTGCCAGCAGTCGGGACCGAAGGGACACTGAAGCTTTCTTT.

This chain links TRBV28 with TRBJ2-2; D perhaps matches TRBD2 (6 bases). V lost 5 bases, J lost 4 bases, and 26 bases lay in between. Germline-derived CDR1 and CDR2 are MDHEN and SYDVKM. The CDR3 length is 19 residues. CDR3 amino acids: CASSPLFVVAAGGTGELFF. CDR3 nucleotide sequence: TGTGCCAGCAGTCCCCTTTTTGTCGTAGCGGCCGGTGGCACCGGGGAGCTGTTTTTT.

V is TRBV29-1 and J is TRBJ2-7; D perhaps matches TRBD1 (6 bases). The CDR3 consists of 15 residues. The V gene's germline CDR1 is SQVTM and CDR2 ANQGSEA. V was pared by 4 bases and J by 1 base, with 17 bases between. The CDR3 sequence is CSVGGLSGQSYEQYF. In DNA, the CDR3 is TGCAGCGTTGGGGGTTTATCAGGACAGTCCTACGAGCAGTACTTC.

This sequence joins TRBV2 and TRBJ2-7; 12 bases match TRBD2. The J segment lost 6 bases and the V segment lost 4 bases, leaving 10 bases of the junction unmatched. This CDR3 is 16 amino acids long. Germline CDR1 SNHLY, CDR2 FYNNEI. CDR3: CASSGFGLAGLSEQYF. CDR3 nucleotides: TGTGCCAGCAGTGGCTTCGGACTAGCGGGATTATCCGAGCAGTACTTC.

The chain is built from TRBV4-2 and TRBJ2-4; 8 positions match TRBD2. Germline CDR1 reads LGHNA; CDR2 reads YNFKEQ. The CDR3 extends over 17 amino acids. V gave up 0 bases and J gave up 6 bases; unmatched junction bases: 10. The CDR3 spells CASSQDKGSGSGNIQYF. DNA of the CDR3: TGTGCCAGCAGCCAAGATAAGGGAAGCGGGAGCGGAAACATTCAGTACTTC.